The rows below give T cell receptor beta chains drawn from one sample of a study of CD8 T cells in Susac syndrome. TCRdb called the immunoSEQ multiplex PCR reads again in MiXCR, with one record for every CDR3 protein. The repertoire includes about 290,000 distinct CDR3 sequences, 65% to 90% of them detected once, and around 0.21% sits in the top ten. Sequenced: CD8+ T cells from PBMCs. The receptors shown here come from a human donor with multiple sclerosis. The CDR3 runs from the conserved cysteine through the conserved F or W. A D gene is named only where the DNA matches it firmly. Clone size is stated in some rows and not others, as once, few, many or a class when expanded.

>TRBV6-5|TRBJ2-5|-|-
CASSRTGTVGETQYF
TGTGCCAGCAGCCGAACCGGGACTGTTGGGGAGACCCAGTACTTC
>TRBV19|TRBJ1-4|-|TRBD1
CASTDRDTNEKLFF
TGTGCCAGCACCGACAGGGACACTAATGAAAAACTGTTTTTT
>TRBV6-5|TRBJ2-3|-|-
CASTPRDSITDTQYF
TGTGCCAGCACTCCCCGGGACTCCATCACAGATACGCAGTATTTT
>TRBV5-6|TRBJ1-2|-|TRBD1
CASSLRQGVYGYTF
TGTGCCAGCAGCTTGAGACAGGGCGTCTATGGCTACACCTTC
>TRBV10-3|TRBJ2-4|-|TRBD2
CAISEFGGAKNIQYF
TGTGCCATCAGTGAGTTCGGGGGGGCCAAAAACATTCAGTACTTC
>TRBV2|TRBJ2-1|-|-
CASSENVEAGSSYNEQFF
TGTGCCAGCAGTGAGAATGTTGAGGCGGGAAGCTCCTACAATGAGCAGTTCTTC
>TRBV6-2/TRBV6-3|TRBJ2-7|-|TRBD2
CASSYHSTSGRLIVSYEQYF
TGTGCCAGCAGTTACCATTCGACTAGCGGGAGGCTAATTGTCTCCTACGAGCAGTACTTC
>TRBV5-1|TRBJ2-7|-|TRBD1
CASSLSTGTGYEQYF
TGCGCCAGCAGCTTGTCAACCGGGACAGGGTACGAGCAGTACTTC
>TRBV7-9|TRBJ1-5|once|-
CASSLFGEGNQPQHF
TGTGCCAGCAGCTTATTCGGGGAGGGCAATCAGCCCCAGCATTTT
>TRBV27|TRBJ1-5|-|-
CASSPRGTNSNQPQHF
TGTGCCAGCAGTCCACGGGGGACAAATAGCAATCAGCCCCAGCATTTT
>TRBV24-1|TRBJ2-1|-|TRBD2
CATSDLKIVSGRANEQFF
TGTGCCACCAGTGACCTCAAAATAGTAAGCGGGAGGGCCAATGAGCAGTTCTTC
>TRBV24-1|TRBJ2-4|-|-
CATTEGAGKALAKNIQYF
TGTGCCACCACCGAAGGGGCGGGCAAAGCACTAGCCAAAAACATTCAGTACTTC
>TRBV27|TRBJ2-5|-|-
CASKGDGRQETQYF
TGTGCCAGCAAGGGGGACGGACGCCAAGAGACCCAGTACTTC
>TRBV30|TRBJ1-1|-|-
CAWTPPMNTEAFF
TGTGCCTGGACTCCCCCGATGAACACTGAAGCTTTCTTT
>TRBV10-3|TRBJ2-7|few|-
CAIRAADYEQYF
TGTGCCATCAGGGCAGCAGACTACGAGCAGTACTTC
>TRBV12-3/TRBV12-4|TRBJ2-2|-|-
CASSLEPSPGELFF
TGTGCCAGCAGTTTAGAGCCCTCCCCCGGGGAGCTGTTTTTT
>TRBV7-3|TRBJ2-3|-|TRBD1
CASSLRDRGRADTQYF
TGTGCCAGCAGCCTCCGGGACAGGGGGCGCGCAGATACGCAGTATTTT
>TRBV7-8|TRBJ2-3|-|TRBD2
CASSPSSGGTDTQYF
TGTGCCAGCAGCCCGTCGTCGGGAGGGACAGATACGCAGTATTTT
>TRBV4-1|TRBJ2-1|-|-
CASSQSGGGVREFF
TGCGCCAGCAGCCAATCCGGCGGCGGGGTTCGAGAGTTCTTC
>TRBV7-6|TRBJ2-5|-|-
CASSLAAGARETQYF
TGTGCCAGCAGCTTAGCGGCTGGTGCTCGGGAGACCCAGTACTTC
>TRBV21-1|TRBJ2-1|-|-
CASSIEQFF
TGTGCCAGCTCGATCGAGCAGTTCTTC
>TRBV23-1|TRBJ1-1|-|-
CASSQSSNVRTFF
TGCGCCAGCAGTCAATCTTCTAATGTCAGAACTTTCTTT
>TRBV24-1|TRBJ1-2|-|-
CATSDSDTVRGYTF
TGTGCCACCAGTGACTCCGACACGGTCCGTGGCTACACCTTC
>TRBV4-3|TRBJ2-7|-|-
CASSQEEGMGEQYF
TGCGCCAGCAGCCAAGAGGAGGGTATGGGCGAGCAGTACTTC
>TRBV30|TRBJ2-7|-|TRBD1
CAWSGTPGQAVEQYF
TGTGCCTGGAGCGGAACTCCGGGACAGGCGGTCGAGCAGTACTTC
>TRBV4-1|TRBJ2-5|-|TRBD1
CASSQTTGTGGLKTQYF
TGCGCCAGCAGCCAAACAACCGGGACAGGGGGCTTGAAGACCCAGTACTTC
>TRBV5-8|TRBJ1-4|once|TRBD1
CASSPRTGGEKLFF
TGTGCCAGCAGCCCACGGACAGGGGGAGAAAAACTGTTTTTT
>TRBV29-1|TRBJ1-3|-|-
CSVESPDSGNTIYF
TGCAGCGTTGAATCGCCAGACTCTGGAAACACCATATATTTT
>TRBV27|TRBJ2-1|-|-
CASSFGQGLWEQFF
TGTGCCAGCAGTTTCGGCCAGGGTCTGTGGGAGCAGTTCTTC